A selection of T cell receptor beta chains follows, all from one sample in a study of Ad26.COV2.S vaccination and SARS-CoV-2 variants. Assay: immunoSEQ multiplex PCR; the TCRdb copy retains only in-frame clones and omits some. The sample yields about 400,000 clones, 92% seen once. The sample here was peripheral blood, taken in a trial of Ad26.COV2.S vaccine versus placebo. The receptors shown here come from a person between 18 and 65 years old who received the Ad26.COV2.S COVID-19 vaccine or a placebo. Both conserved end residues are part of each CDR3. The order of the fields is J gene, D gene, CDR3 length, V gene, clone size, CDR3 DNA, CDR3 protein. A D gene is named only where the DNA matches it firmly. The listing skips clone size in some rows; elsewhere it reads once, few, many or a size class.

TRBJ2-1	NA	15	TRBV7-2	NA	TGTGCCAGCAGCTTAGACAGGCTAACCTACAATGAGCAGTTCTTC	CASSLDRLTYNEQFF
TRBJ2-5	NA	16	TRBV19	NA	TGTGCCAGTAGCGGTTTGGCGGGGGCTCGGGGAGAGACCCAGTACTTC	CASSGLAGARGETQYF
TRBJ2-2	NA	17	TRBV2	NA	TGTGCCAGCAGTGTAGTGGGGCGATCGCCGAACACCGGGGAGCTGTTTTTT	CASSVVGRSPNTGELFF
TRBJ2-3	TRBD1	20	TRBV4-3	NA	TGCGCCAGCAGCCAAGATCTTGCAGGGGGCGCCTCACGGGTGGCAGATACGCAGTATTTT	CASSQDLAGGASRVADTQYF
TRBJ2-7	TRBD1	15	TRBV6-6	once	TGTGCCAGCAGTTACGCAGGGGGACCCTCCTACGAGCAGTACTTC	CASSYAGGPSYEQYF
TRBJ1-6	NA	15	TRBV19	NA	TGTGCCAGTAGCTACGGGGGCGCCTATAATTCACCCCTCCACTTT	CASSYGGAYNSPLHF
TRBJ2-3	NA	15	TRBV5-1	NA	TGCGCCAGCAGCTTGGTAGCAGGAGGGACAGATACGCAGTATTTT	CASSLVAGGTDTQYF
TRBJ2-5	NA	14	TRBV25-1	NA	TGTGCCAGCAGTGAATACGGCCGAGGAGAGACCCAGTACTTC	CASSEYGRGETQYF
TRBJ2-7	TRBD1	15	TRBV11-3	NA	TGTGCCAGCAGCTCCCGGACAGGGGAACTGGCCGAGCAGTACTTC	CASSSRTGELAEQYF
TRBJ1-3	NA	14	TRBV2	NA	TGTGCCAGCCGACAGTTAGTCTCTGGAAACACCATATATTTT	CASRQLVSGNTIYF
TRBJ1-5	NA	13	TRBV6-5	NA	TGTGCCAGCAGTTACACCAGCTCAGAGCCCCAGCATTTT	CASSYTSSEPQHF
TRBJ2-2	NA	16	TRBV3-1/TRBV3-2	NA	TGTGCCAGCAGCCAATACAGGGCCCAGCGCACCGGGGAGCTGTTTTTT	CASSQYRAQRTGELFF
TRBJ2-5	NA	14	TRBV15	NA	TGTGCCACCAGCAGGCCAGGGGTTTTCGAGACCCAGTACTTC	CATSRPGVFETQYF
TRBJ2-1	TRBD2	15	TRBV5-6	NA	TGTGCCAGCAGCCCATCGGGGGGTCCTCTCAATGAGCAGTTCTTC	CASSPSGGPLNEQFF
TRBJ1-3	TRBD1	17	TRBV5-1	NA	TGCGCCAGCAGCCAAGCAGGGGGCCCAGGGGCAGGAAACACCATATATTTT	CASSQAGGPGAGNTIYF
TRBJ1-1	TRBD1	16	TRBV4-2	NA	TGTGCCAGCAGCCGGGGGACAGGGGGCATGAACACTGAAGCTTTCTTT	CASSRGTGGMNTEAFF
TRBJ1-6	NA	12	TRBV27	few	TGTGCCAGCAGTTTACAGGGTTCACCCCTCCACTTT	CASSLQGSPLHF
TRBJ2-7	TRBD1	15	TRBV7-9	NA	TGTGCCAGCAGCAACAGTTGGGACAGGGACTACGAGCAGTACTTC	CASSNSWDRDYEQYF
TRBJ1-3	NA	12	TRBV6-1	NA	TGTGCCAGCAGTGAATCCAAAGACACCATATATTTT	CASSESKDTIYF
TRBJ1-5	NA	14	TRBV6-2/TRBV6-3	NA	TGTGCCAGCAGTTACGTAGAGATCAATCAGCCCCAGCATTTT	CASSYVEINQPQHF
TRBJ2-5	TRBD2	15	TRBV6-6	NA	TGTGCCAGCAGTTTGGCGGGGGGGCCGGTAGAGACCCAGTACTTC	CASSLAGGPVETQYF
TRBJ1-1	TRBD1	16	TRBV5-4	few	TGTGCCAGCAGCTTGGACCCAGGGGGTGTGAACACTGAAGCTTTCTTT	CASSLDPGGVNTEAFF
TRBJ2-1	NA	13	TRBV6-5	NA	TGTGCCAGCAGTTACGCACCAGGGGGGGGGCAGTTCTTC	CASSYAPGGGQFF
TRBJ1-2	NA	16	TRBV28	NA	TGTGCCAGCAGTTTAATAGCTGGGGGCCCGGACTATGGCTACACCTTC	CASSLIAGGPDYGYTF
TRBJ2-2	TRBD1	16	TRBV4-3	NA	TGCGCCAGCAGCCCATTCCCGGACAGGGTGGGAGGGGAGCTGTTTTTT	CASSPFPDRVGGELFF
TRBJ1-5	NA	13	TRBV7-2	NA	TGTGCCAGCAGCACGACAGTCAATCAGCCCCAGCATTTT	CASSTTVNQPQHF
TRBJ2-7	TRBD1	14	TRBV20-1	NA	TGCAGTGCTAGTAGTTGGGACAGAATTCACGGGCAGTACTTC	CSASSWDRIHGQYF
TRBJ1-3	TRBD1	17	TRBV6-6	NA	TGTGCCAGCAGCCGAGAAAGGACAGGGTGGTCTGGAAACACCATATATTTT	CASSRERTGWSGNTIYF
TRBJ2-7	NA	14	TRBV6-5	NA	TGTGCCAGCACCAACGAGGCAGGGGCCTACGAGCAGTACTTC	CASTNEAGAYEQYF
TRBJ2-3	NA	19	TRBV28	NA	TGTGCCAGCAGTTTACCCCGGAGTAGGGGCTCAAGGATAACAGATACGCAGTATTTT	CASSLPRSRGSRITDTQYF
TRBJ1-4	TRBD1	15	TRBV7-9	NA	TGTGCCAGCAGGTCGCAGGGGGCGACTAATGAAAAACTGTTTTTT	CASRSQGATNEKLFF
TRBJ2-3	TRBD1	17	TRBV10-3	NA	TGTGCCATCAGTGGTGGGACAGCGCCGGGAACCACAGATACGCAGTATTTT	CAISGGTAPGTTDTQYF
TRBJ2-2	NA	16	TRBV4-3	NA	TGCGCCAGCAGCCATGGACCCGCTACGAACACCGGGGAGCTGTTTTTT	CASSHGPATNTGELFF
TRBJ2-1	NA	15	TRBV7-9	NA	TGTGCCAGCAGCTTTGCAGGGGTGGAATACAATGAGCAGTTCTTC	CASSFAGVEYNEQFF
TRBJ2-1	TRBD2	18	TRBV19	NA	TGTGCCAGTAGTATAGGAGGACTAGCGGGGACCCCCTACAATGAGCAGTTCTTC	CASSIGGLAGTPYNEQFF
TRBJ2-1	NA	12	TRBV5-1	NA	TGCGCCAGCAGCTTAGCGGGCGCTGAGCAGTTCTTC	CASSLAGAEQFF
TRBJ2-2	NA	14	TRBV18	NA	TGTGCCAGCTCGACAGTAGCGAACACCGGGGAGCTGTTTTTT	CASSTVANTGELFF
TRBJ2-3	TRBD2	17	TRBV6-2/TRBV6-3	NA	TGTGCCAGCAGTTACTCGCCGACGGGGGGGCCTACAGATACGCAGTATTTT	CASSYSPTGGPTDTQYF
TRBJ2-7	NA	14	TRBV11-2	NA	TGTGCCAGCAGCCCAGGGACGGGAACCTACGAGCAGTACTTC	CASSPGTGTYEQYF
TRBJ2-1	TRBD2	16	TRBV28	NA	TGTGCCAGCAGTTCGGGACTAGCGGGGGGTAGGACAACAGGGTTCTTC	CASSSGLAGGRTTGFF
TRBJ2-5	TRBD1	15	TRBV7-9	once	TGTGCCAGCAGCCCCGCCGGACAGGGTGGTCGGACCCAGTACTTC	CASSPAGQGGRTQYF
TRBJ1-2	NA	14	TRBV30	NA	TGTGCCTGGAGTCGGAACCGGAAGGCGGATGGCTACACCTTC	CAWSRNRKADGYTF
TRBJ1-6	NA	16	TRBV18	NA	TGTGCCAGCTCACCACAGGGCAGGGACTTCGGTTCACCCCTCCACTTT	CASSPQGRDFGSPLHF
TRBJ1-2	TRBD1	15	TRBV19	once	TGTGCCAGTAGTATATGGACAGGGGTGGACTATGGCTACACCTTC	CASSIWTGVDYGYTF
TRBJ2-7	TRBD1	13	TRBV29-1	NA	TGCAGCGTTGTCGGACAGGGGGCTTACGAGCAGTACTTC	CSVVGQGAYEQYF
TRBJ2-2	NA	15	TRBV7-8	NA	TGTGCCAGCAGCGACAGATCCCAGGGCTGGGGGGAGCTGTTTTTT	CASSDRSQGWGELFF
TRBJ2-1	NA	15	TRBV7-2	NA	TGTGCCAGCAGCCAAGGACAACCCCCTTACAATGAGCAGTTCTTC	CASSQGQPPYNEQFF
TRBJ2-3	TRBD2	15	TRBV29-1	NA	TGCAGCGTTGAAGAGACTAGCGTGCGGGGGGATACGCAGTATTTT	CSVEETSVRGDTQYF
TRBJ1-4	NA	18	TRBV4-1	NA	TGCGCCAGCAGCCAAGCCCCCCCCGGCGGCTCTTTACGTGAAAAACTGTTTTTT	CASSQAPPGGSLREKLFF
TRBJ2-5	TRBD2	14	TRBV6-2/TRBV6-3	NA	TGTGCCAGCAGTGCGACTAGCGGGGGTGAGACCCAGTACTTC	CASSATSGGETQYF
TRBJ1-2	NA	14	TRBV28	NA	TGTGCCAGCAGACCCGGGACATATAACTATGGCTACACCTTC	CASRPGTYNYGYTF
TRBJ2-1	NA	13	TRBV19	NA	TGTGCCAGTACTGGACACCACTACAATGAGCAGTTCTTC	CASTGHHYNEQFF
TRBJ1-5	NA	15	TRBV28	NA	TGTGCCAGCAGCCCCGTAGCGGGAAGCAATCAGCCCCAGCATTTT	CASSPVAGSNQPQHF
TRBJ2-7	TRBD1	14	TRBV28	NA	TGTGCCAGCAGTTTAACACAGGGGATGGGCGAGCAGTACTTC	CASSLTQGMGEQYF
TRBJ1-2	NA	13	TRBV10-1	NA	TGCGCCACCTCTGAGGGGCAGAACTATGGCTACACCTTC	CATSEGQNYGYTF